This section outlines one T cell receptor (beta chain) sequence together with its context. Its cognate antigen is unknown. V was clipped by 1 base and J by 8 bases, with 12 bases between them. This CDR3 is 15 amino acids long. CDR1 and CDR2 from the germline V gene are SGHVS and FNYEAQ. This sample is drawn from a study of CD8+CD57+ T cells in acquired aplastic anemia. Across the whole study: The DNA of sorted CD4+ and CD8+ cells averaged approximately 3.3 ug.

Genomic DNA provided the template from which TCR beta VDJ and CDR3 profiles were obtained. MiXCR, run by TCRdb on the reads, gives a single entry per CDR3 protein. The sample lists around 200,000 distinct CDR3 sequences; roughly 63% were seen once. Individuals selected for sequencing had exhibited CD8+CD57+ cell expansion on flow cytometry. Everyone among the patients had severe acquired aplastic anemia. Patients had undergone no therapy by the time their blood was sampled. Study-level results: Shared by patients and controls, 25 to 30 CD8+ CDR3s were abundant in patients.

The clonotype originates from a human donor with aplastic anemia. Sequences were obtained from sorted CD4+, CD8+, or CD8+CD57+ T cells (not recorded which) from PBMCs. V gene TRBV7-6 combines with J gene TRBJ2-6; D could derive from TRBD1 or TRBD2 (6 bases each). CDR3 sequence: CASSLGMGGPNVLTF. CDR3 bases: TGTGCCAGCAGCTTAGGCATGGGGGGCCCCAACGTCCTGACTTTC.